This T cell receptor beta chain emerged from a study of cytomegalovirus exposure and HLA in healthy donors. Across the whole study: When 398 donors were genotyped, roughly 80% of them were found to fall in the Caucasian-associated ancestry cluster.

The PCR made use of 60 Vbeta and 13 Jbeta primers. TCRdb's table, derived via immunoSEQ multiplex PCR, lists solely in-frame clones and lacks some. This sample yields over 150,000 clones, of which over 70% are seen a single time; about 2% belongs to the top ten. Trimming removed 6 bases from V and 2 bases from J; junction bases left unmatched: 9. The CDR3 is 15 residues long. CDR1 is MDHEN and CDR2 is SYDVKM in the germline V gene. This receptor was obtained from a woman aged 25 to 45 in good health and CMV-seronegative. The rearrangement uses TRBV28 and TRBJ2-5; 7 bases are a match to TRBD1. Sequences were obtained from PBMCs. The CDR3 protein is CASRPPTGNQETQYF. In DNA form, the CDR3 reads TGTGCCAGCAGACCTCCGACAGGGAATCAAGAGACCCAGTACTTC.